These 27 T cell receptor beta chains came from one sample sequenced in a study of CD8+ T cells in alopecia areata. Extracted RNA was reverse transcribed into cDNA, the sequencing template. Data came from immunoSEQ multiplex PCR; TCRdb stores just in-frame clones and leaves some out. The sample has some 120,000 clones; roughly 50% are singletons. The sample's treatment: oral pan-JAK inhibitor, 5-10 mg twice daily. The specimen comprised CD8+ T cells sorted from blood, sampled at week 24, from a patient treated with tofacitinib. The source of these receptors is a human donor with alopecia areata.

The chain has TRBV10-1 and TRBJ2-5; 8 bases align to TRBD2. The CDR3 is 15 amino acids. V was pared by 2 bases and J by 5 bases, with 7 bases of the junction left unmatched. From germline, CDR1 is WNHNN and CDR2 SYGVQD (reference sequence). Written as DNA, the CDR3 is TGCGCCAGCAGTGAGGTAGCGGGGATAGGGGAGACCCAGTACTTC. Amino acids: CASSEVAGIGETQYF.

The J gene is TRBJ2-7, the V gene TRBV5-1; D is uncertain. Germline V gives CDR1 SGHRS, CDR2 YFSETQ. The CDR3 covers 14 residues. V gave up 0 bases and J gave up 3 bases, with 10 bases separating them. The CDR3 region is CASSLGGTGYEQYF. CDR3 sequence (DNA): TGCGCCAGCAGCTTGGGAGGCACGGGCTACGAGCAGTACTTC.

This clone is large. Additional DNA sequences in this sample encode the identical CDR3. This sequence joins TRBV6-1 and TRBJ2-6, with D perhaps matching TRBD2 (6 bases). Germline-derived CDR1 and CDR2 are MNHNS and SASEGT. Deletions cut 3 bases from V and 4 bases from J, with 10 bases between. CDR3 size: 15 residues. The CDR3, as DNA: TGTGCCAGCAGTGAGGGGGGTACCGGGGCCAACGTCCTGACTTTC. This encodes CASSEGGTGANVLTF.

V and J are TRBV30 and TRBJ1-1; no definite D call. CDR1 and CDR2 (germline): GTSNPN, SVGIG (reference sequence). V gave up 0 bases and J gave up 10 bases, with 9 bases separating them. The CDR3 has 11 amino acids. The chain's CDR3 is CAWSVGVGAFF. CDR3 bases: TGTGCCTGGAGTGTAGGTGTTGGAGCTTTCTTT.

V gene TRBV10-2 combines with J gene TRBJ1-2, with 10 bases that match TRBD1. This CDR3 has 13 amino acids. CDR1 is WSHSY and CDR2 is SAAADI in the germline V gene. With V trimmed by 9 bases and J by 0 bases, 1 base remained unmatched. CDR3 bases: TGCGCCAGTGGGACAGGGGCTAACTATGGCTACACCTTC. Translating it yields CASGTGANYGYTF.

V usage is TRBV27 and J usage is TRBJ1-1; no definite D call. The germline V gene encodes CDR1 MNHEY and CDR2 SMNVEV (reference sequence). The CDR3 runs 14 residues. Trimming took off 3 bases at V and 2 bases at J, with 10 bases between the two ends. CDR3 bases: TGTGCCAGCAGTTTTGGGCAGACTAACACTGAAGCTTTCTTT. Protein sequence: CASSFGQTNTEAFF.

The chain joins TRBV15 to TRBJ2-3; 9 bases agree with TRBD2. J was trimmed by 6 bases and V by 5 bases; bases with no gene match: 12. Germline V gene data show CDR1 as LNHNV and CDR2 as YYDKDF (reference sequence). The CDR3 extends over 16 amino acids. The CDR3 region is CATSVFGGGAVDTQYF. DNA for the CDR3: TGTGCCACCAGCGTCTTTGGCGGGGGGGCAGTGGATACGCAGTATTTT.

V gene TRBV13 combines with J gene TRBJ2-7, with a weak D call TRBD2 (7 bases). CDR1 PRHDT and CDR2 FYEKMQ come from the germline V gene (reference sequence). V gave up 5 bases and J gave up 0 bases, with 14 bases separating them. The CDR3 is 15 residues long. Here the CDR3 reads CASSPTGGSSYEQYF. CDR3 coding DNA: TGTGCCAGCAGCCCAACGGGGGGCAGCTCCTACGAGCAGTACTTC.

DNA of the CDR3: TGTGCCAGCAGCTTGTGGGACACTGAAGCTTTCTTT. Its translation: CASSLWDTEAFF. The rearrangement joins TRBV5-5 to TRBJ1-1; D ambiguous. The CDR3 covers 12 residues. Germline V lookup: CDR1 SGHKS, CDR2 YYEKEE (reference sequence). Trimming cost V 1 base and J 3 bases, with 4 bases left between them.

The CDR3 protein is CSARELDEQYF. The CDR3 DNA follows: TGCAGTGCTAGGGAGCTAGACGAGCAGTACTTC. The chain has TRBV20-1 and TRBJ2-7, with D unresolved. From germline, CDR1 is DFQATT and CDR2 SNEGSKA (reference sequence). CDR3 length: 11 amino acids. V shed 3 bases and J shed 5 bases, with 8 bases lying between them.

The sample holds a few counts of this clone. V gene TRBV7-9 combines with J gene TRBJ1-2; D is uncertain. The V gene lost 1 base and the J gene lost 8 bases, with 14 bases spanning the gap. Per germline, CDR1 SEHNR and CDR2 FQNEAQ (reference sequence). This CDR3 region has 14 residues. The CDR3 DNA is TGTGCCAGCAGCTTAGGCCAAAGCTTACGGGGCTACACCTTC. Protein: CASSLGQSLRGYTF.

The rearrangement joins TRBV6-5 to TRBJ2-7, with D hard to call. This CDR3 is 16 amino acids long. The ends were cut back, 2 bases at V and 1 base at J, with 15 bases in the middle. Germline-derived CDR1 and CDR2 are MNHEY and SVGAGI. CDR3 region: CASSYSLGPKSYEQYF. CDR3 sequence (DNA): TGTGCCAGCAGTTACAGTTTAGGACCGAAGTCCTACGAGCAGTACTTC.

The chain combines TRBV5-6 with TRBJ1-2, with 9 positions matching TRBD1. Germline CDR1 SGHDT, CDR2 YYEEEE. V gave up 3 bases and J gave up 4 bases; unmatched junction bases: 4. This CDR3 contains 14 residues. The CDR3 DNA is TGTGCCAGCAGCTGGGACAGGGACGGCTATGGCTACACCTTC. Its translation is CASSWDRDGYGYTF.

The V call is TRBV4-3, the J call TRBJ2-7, with a tentative D call TRBD2 (6 bases). Germline V gene sequence: CDR1 LGHNA, CDR2 YSLEER. The CDR3 has 16 amino acids. V was shortened by 0 bases and J by 3 bases, with 15 bases between the two germline ends. The CDR3 region is CASSQDRGWGDYEQYF. As DNA, the CDR3 is TGCGCCAGCAGCCAAGATCGAGGGTGGGGGGACTACGAGCAGTACTTC.

This chain connects TRBV9 to TRBJ1-2; D not certain. V was shortened by 4 bases and J by 2 bases, with 6 bases between the two germline ends. Germline V gene data show CDR1 as SGDLS and CDR2 as YYNGEE. The length of the CDR3 is 12 residues. In DNA, the CDR3 is TGTGCCAGCAGCCGGGGAAACTATGGCTACACCTTC. This sequence encodes CASSRGNYGYTF.

The rearrangement joins TRBV6-5 to TRBJ2-1; TRBD2 aligns across 10 bases. There are 15 residues in the CDR3. J gave up 8 bases and V 2 bases, and 6 bases lay outside the gene matches. Looked up from germline, CDR1 is MNHEY and CDR2 is SVGAGI. The CDR3 sequence is CASSYGSGGVDEQFF. CDR3 DNA: TGTGCCAGCAGTTACGGGAGCGGGGGGGTTGATGAGCAGTTCTTC.

The V gene is TRBV7-8, the J gene TRBJ2-1; no definite D call. The CDR3 loop spans 12 amino acids. CDR1 SGHVS and CDR2 FQNEAQ come from the germline V gene. Trimming left V 1 base short and J 8 bases short, with 6 bases between. DNA for the CDR3: TGTGCCAGCAGCTTAGGAGGCGATGAGCAGTTCTTC. This sequence encodes CASSLGGDEQFF.

The gene calls are TRBV7-9 and TRBJ1-2, with no clear D. Trimming pared 1 base from V and 4 bases from J, leaving 13 bases between. Germline V gives CDR1 SEHNR, CDR2 FQNEAQ (reference sequence). CDR3 size: 15 residues. The CDR3 DNA reads as TGTGCCAGCAGCTTAGGGGCGGGCAGGAGCTATGGCTACACCTTC. It translates to CASSLGAGRSYGYTF.

There are a few counts of this clone. The chain links TRBV19 to TRBJ1-1; no clear D. Germline loops: CDR1 LNHDA, CDR2 SQIVND (reference sequence). The V gene lost 3 bases and the J gene lost 6 bases, with 8 bases spanning the gap. The CDR3 is 12 residues long. CDR3 sequence: CASSIWGAEAFF. The DNA of the CDR3 is TGTGCCAGTAGTATCTGGGGAGCTGAAGCTTTCTTT.

J is TRBJ2-2 and V is TRBV5-6; D is ambiguous. Germline V gene sequence: CDR1 SGHDT, CDR2 YYEEEE. This CDR3 is 15 amino acids long. Trimming left V 1 base short and J 2 bases short, with 9 bases between. CDR3 loop: CASSLSVINTGELFF. The CDR3 nucleotides read TGTGCCAGCAGCTTGAGTGTCATCAACACCGGGGAGCTGTTTTTT.

This clone was observed a few times. The V and J genes are TRBV5-6 and TRBJ2-7, with 11 bases fitting TRBD1. There are 13 residues in the CDR3. CDR1 and CDR2 (germline): SGHDT, YYEEEE. V lost 3 bases and J lost 6; bases outside the gene matches: 2. Written as DNA, the CDR3 is TGTGCCAGCAGCTCGGACAGGGGGCGCGAGCAGTACTTC. As protein: CASSSDRGREQYF.

The gene calls are TRBV4-3 and TRBJ2-2, with no clear D. In germline, CDR1 is LGHNA, CDR2 YSLEER. CDR3 length: 17 amino acids. The V end was cut by 0 bases, the J end by 1 base, with 12 bases between. The chain's CDR3 is CASSQERESWNTGELFF. The CDR3 DNA reads TGCGCCAGCAGCCAAGAACGAGAGAGCTGGAACACCGGGGAGCTGTTTTTT.

This clone was seen a few times. Here the CDR3 DNA reads TGTGCCAGCAGTTCGGGGGCCTACGAGCAGTACTTC. Residues: CASSSGAYEQYF. The chain recombines TRBV27 with TRBJ2-7; D is possibly TRBD2 (6 bases). V was clipped by 4 bases and J by 2 bases, with 6 bases between them. This CDR3 region has 12 residues. Germline V gives CDR1 MNHEY, CDR2 SMNVEV (reference sequence).

The J gene is TRBJ2-4, the V gene TRBV11-2; D may be TRBD1 (5 bases). Germline V gene lookup returns CDR1 SGHAT and CDR2 FQNNGV. V was pared by 5 bases and J by 5 bases, with 13 bases between. CDR3 size: 14 residues. The DNA of the CDR3 is TGTGCCAGCAGCCCTTGGGGCTTACAAAACATTCAGTACTTC. Residues: CASSPWGLQNIQYF.

V usage is TRBV13 and J usage is TRBJ2-6, with D possibly being TRBD1 (6 bases). V was cut by 5 bases and J by 0 bases, with 17 bases left in between. CDR1 PRHDT and CDR2 FYEKMQ come from the germline V gene (reference sequence). The CDR3 runs 18 residues. The CDR3: CASSPRGQSLSGANVLTF. DNA for the CDR3: TGTGCCAGCAGCCCCCGCGGACAGAGTCTCTCTGGGGCCAACGTCCTGACTTTC.

This chain uses TRBV27 with TRBJ2-4; D remains ambiguous. The germline V and J ends were trimmed by 6 bases and 6 bases, with 6 bases remaining between them. From germline, CDR1 is MNHEY and CDR2 SMNVEV (reference sequence). The CDR3 covers 11 residues. The CDR3 loop is CASRVRNIQYF. CDR3 coding DNA: TGTGCCAGCAGGGTCAGAAACATTCAGTACTTC.

This clone occurred a few times. The genes are TRBV5-8 and TRBJ1-5; the match to TRBD1 covers 11 bases. The CDR3 has 20 residues. J gave up 2 bases and V 0 bases, and 13 bases lay outside the gene matches. Germline values: CDR1 SGHTS, CDR2 YDEGEE. CDR3 sequence reads: CASSLGPGQGVEYGNQPQHF. DNA of the CDR3: TGTGCCAGCAGCTTGGGGCCGGGACAGGGGGTAGAATACGGCAATCAGCCCCAGCATTTT. The full variable domain, with the rest looked up from reference TRBV5-8 and TRBJ1-5, is EAGVTQSPTHLIKTRGQQATLRCSPISGHTSVYWYQQALGLGLQFLLWYDEGEERNRGNFPPRFSGRQFPNYSSELNVNALELEDSALYLCASSLGPGQGVEYGNQPQHFGDGTRLSIL.